These 14 T cell receptor beta chains were all obtained from the same sample, sequenced in a study of T cells after yellow fever vaccination. TCRdb redid the calling of the 5' RACE reads with MiXCR, one entry per CDR3 protein. The table includes around 29,000 distinct CDR3 sequences, 6.3% detected once. The sequenced sample was PBMCs, either bulk or a sorted T-cell subset (CD4+, CD8+, memory, or dextramer-sorted; not recorded which), obtained on the day of the yellow fever booster vaccination. Receptors originate from a man aged 30 to 45 who received the YFV17D yellow fever vaccine.

This chain links TRBV7-3 with TRBJ2-5; D is uncertain. Trimming took 2 bases from V and 1 from J, leaving 8 bases between them. This CDR3 spans 14 amino acids. Germline CDR1 SGHTA, CDR2 FQGTGA. CDR3 nucleotide sequence: TGTGCCAGCAGCTTAGGATTGGGCCAAGAGACCCAGTACTTC. Its protein product is CASSLGLGQETQYF.

This clonotype was seen many times. The chain couples TRBV9 to TRBJ1-1; 9 positions match TRBD1. CDR3 length: 13 residues. The junction had 7 bases not matched to a gene; V was cut back by 2 bases and J by 11 bases. Germline lookup yields CDR1 SGDLS and CDR2 YYNGEE. In DNA, the CDR3 is TGTGCCAGCAGCGTCGGGACAGGGCCCCCCGCTTTCTTT. It yields the protein CASSVGTGPPAFF.

In its sample, this clonotype was seen many times. The chain employs TRBV10-3 and TRBJ1-6; 7 nucleotides match TRBD1. The CDR3 totals 13 residues. Germline V gives CDR1 ENHRY, CDR2 SYGVKD. Losses at the gene ends were 10 bases for V and 4 bases for J; bases not matched to a gene: 4. The chain's CDR3 is CATGQEYNSPLHF. For the CDR3, the DNA is TGTGCCACCGGACAGGAGTATAATTCACCCCTCCACTTT.

This clonotype has only a few counts. The chain uses TRBV23-1 and TRBJ2-6; D call uncertain. TRBV23-1 is noted as an ORF with a role that remains uncertain. This CDR3 contains 15 residues. Trimming took 8 bases from V and 4 from J, leaving 15 bases between them. The CDR3 DNA sequence: TGCGCCAGCCCCCCCGGGCCCTCAGGGGCCAACGTCCTGACTTTC. Its protein product is CASPPGPSGANVLTF.

This clonotype has more than one count but fewer than ten. The CDR3 DNA reads as TGCGCCAGCAGCCTCCGGACGGGCGAGGGCTATGGCTACACCTTC. Protein product: CASSLRTGEGYGYTF. The chain uses TRBV4-3 and TRBJ1-2; D not certain. Germline assignment: CDR1 LGHNA and CDR2 YSLEER. This CDR3 comprises 15 residues. Trimming stripped 4 bases from V and 4 bases from J, with 16 bases between.

This clonotype was picked up many times. The chain combines TRBV20-1 with TRBJ2-7, with D possibly matching TRBD2 (5 bases). V shed 3 bases and J shed 6 bases, with 15 bases lying between them. From germline, CDR1 is DFQATT and CDR2 SNEGSKA (reference sequence). This CDR3 is 13 amino acids long. CDR3 sequence: CSASGRVWREQYF. DNA for the CDR3: TGCAGTGCTAGTGGGCGGGTCTGGCGCGAGCAGTACTTC.

This clonotype was detected only a few times. V gene TRBV2 combines with J gene TRBJ1-2; TRBD1 aligns across 10 bases. CDR1 and CDR2 from the germline V gene are SNHLY and FYNNEI. The CDR3 is 13 amino acids. V lost 9 bases and J lost 2; bases outside the gene matches: 3. In nucleotides, the CDR3 is TGTGCCAGTCGACAGGGGGCAAACTATGGCTACACCTTC. Translating gives CASRQGANYGYTF.

Notes on this clonotype: Mismatch with germline at one junction end may stem from a read error. The rearrangement uses TRBV6-5 and TRBJ1-6, with D uncertain. Germline V gene lookup returns CDR1 MNHEY and CDR2 SVGAGI. This CDR3 has 14 residues. CDR3 coding DNA: TGTGCCAGCAGTTCTGCGGTCTATAAGTCACCCCTCCACTTT. It yields the protein CASSSAVYKSPLHF.

This clonotype was recorded at least ten times. The chain recombines TRBV7-2 with TRBJ2-7; TRBD2 aligns across 8 bases. With V trimmed by 5 bases and J by 2 bases, 11 bases remained unmatched. Germline V lookup: CDR1 SGHTA, CDR2 FQGNSA. The CDR3 has 16 residues. The CDR3 nucleotides read TGTGCCAGCAGCGTTCGACTAGCGCGACCTCCCTACGAGCAGTACTTC. It codes for CASSVRLARPPYEQYF.

The chain joins TRBV10-3 to TRBJ1-5, with D unclear. Germline V gene data show CDR1 as ENHRY and CDR2 as SYGVKD. V was clipped by 4 bases and J by 0 bases, with 10 bases between them. This CDR3 region has 15 residues. CDR3 in amino acids: CAISGGSHSNQPQHF. CDR3 sequence (DNA): TGTGCCATCAGTGGAGGGAGCCATAGCAATCAGCCCCAGCATTTT.

This clonotype was seen at least ten times. The chain is built from TRBV29-1 and TRBJ2-1; TRBD1 aligns across 7 bases. J lost 8 bases, V lost 3 bases, and 7 bases had no gene match. Germline lookup yields CDR1 SQVTM and CDR2 ANQGSEA. The CDR3 consists of 13 residues. CDR3 in amino acids: CSVDKGGLDEQFF. Here the CDR3 DNA reads TGCAGCGTTGATAAAGGGGGCCTCGATGAGCAGTTCTTC.

This clonotype was recorded at least ten times. The V gene is TRBV15, the J gene TRBJ1-1; no clear D gene. Trimming took off 5 bases at V and 0 bases at J, with 7 bases between the two ends. The germline CDR1 and CDR2 sequences are LNHNV and YYDKDF (reference sequence). This CDR3 has 13 residues. The CDR3 DNA is TGTGCCACCAGCTTTACAGTGAACACTGAAGCTTTCTTT. Its protein product is CATSFTVNTEAFF.

The table lists this clonotype with many counts. This rearrangement joins TRBV4-3 to TRBJ2-7, with D maybe TRBD2 (6 bases). There are 16 residues in the CDR3. The V gene's germline CDR1 is LGHNA and CDR2 YSLEER. The V end was cut by 0 bases, the J end by 4 bases, with 16 bases between. The CDR3 here is CASSQEILNRGYEQYF. DNA of the CDR3: TGCGCCAGCAGCCAAGAGATCTTAAACCGGGGGTACGAGCAGTACTTC.

This chain links TRBV20-1 with TRBJ2-7; tentative D call: TRBD2 (6 bases). Trimming took 6 bases from V and 1 from J, leaving 10 bases between them. There are 12 residues in the CDR3. Germline CDR1 DFQATT, CDR2 SNEGSKA (reference sequence). CDR3 residues: CSATGLSYEQYF. The CDR3 DNA reads TGCAGTGCAACGGGACTTTCCTACGAGCAGTACTTC.